A selection of T cell receptor beta chains follows, all from one sample in a study of T cell repertoires in cytomegalovirus infection. TCRdb reanalysed the reads using MiXCR and keeps one entry per CDR3 protein. The sample carries some 600,000 distinct CDR3 sequences, 24% recorded once. Sequencing was carried out using CD8+ T cells from PBMCs. Receptor source: a human donor in good health (CMV status not recorded). Some clones in this sample may be carry-over from other donors' samples. Each CDR3 is given with its conserved first and last residue. D genes are given only for firm matches. Clone size is given for some rows only: seen once, a few or many times, or a class if the clone is expanded.

j_call: TRBJ2-1
clone_size: many
v_call: TRBV7-3
d_call: TRBD2
cdr3_nt: TGTGCCAGCAGCCAGGTCTTCTCGGGACTAGCGCCTTCCGATGAGCAGTTCTTC
cdr3_aa: CASSQVFSGLAPSDEQFF

j_call: TRBJ2-5
clone_size: few
v_call: TRBV10-3
d_call: -
cdr3_nt: TGTGCCATCAGTGACTCGGAGGAGGGGGGCCAGCAGACCCAGTACTTC
cdr3_aa: CAISDSEEGGQQTQYF

j_call: TRBJ2-1
clone_size: -
v_call: TRBV5-1
d_call: -
cdr3_nt: TGCGCCAGCAGCTTGGTGCGGATTGAGCAGTTCTTC
cdr3_aa: CASSLVRIEQFF

j_call: TRBJ2-5
clone_size: few
v_call: TRBV5-1
d_call: TRBD2
cdr3_nt: TGCGCCAGCAGCTTGCTAGCGGGGGGGCCGTTTGAGACCCAGTACTTC
cdr3_aa: CASSLLAGGPFETQYF

j_call: TRBJ2-2
clone_size: once
v_call: TRBV3-1
d_call: TRBD1
cdr3_nt: TGTGCCAGCAGCCAAGATCGGGACAGGGGGCGGAACACCGGGGAGCTGTTTTTT
cdr3_aa: CASSQDRDRGRNTGELFF

j_call: TRBJ2-3
clone_size: many
v_call: TRBV7-6
d_call: -
cdr3_nt: TGTGCCAGCAGCCCCGGGGCTAGTGTAGATACGCAGTATTTT
cdr3_aa: CASSPGASVDTQYF

j_call: TRBJ2-1
clone_size: many
v_call: TRBV27
d_call: -
cdr3_nt: TGTGCCAGCAGTCATCAGGGCTACAATGAGCAGTTCTTC
cdr3_aa: CASSHQGYNEQFF

j_call: TRBJ2-6
clone_size: few
v_call: TRBV15
d_call: -
cdr3_nt: TGTGCCACCAGCAGAGATAGGTCTAATGGGGCCAACGTCCTGACTTTC
cdr3_aa: CATSRDRSNGANVLTF

j_call: TRBJ1-5
clone_size: few
v_call: TRBV19
d_call: -
cdr3_nt: TGTGCCAGTAGTACCGACGGAATCAATCAGCCCCAGCATTTT
cdr3_aa: CASSTDGINQPQHF

j_call: TRBJ2-3
clone_size: few
v_call: TRBV27
d_call: TRBD2
cdr3_nt: TGTGCCAGCAGTCCTACGAGCGGGGGGGGAATCACAGATACGCAGTATTTT
cdr3_aa: CASSPTSGGGITDTQYF

j_call: TRBJ1-6
clone_size: many
v_call: TRBV7-6
d_call: -
cdr3_nt: TGTGCCAGCAGCTCCGAGCTCAGTGGGTATAATTCACCCCTCCACTTT
cdr3_aa: CASSSELSGYNSPLHF

j_call: TRBJ1-1
clone_size: many
v_call: TRBV11-3
d_call: -
cdr3_nt: TGTGCCAGCAGCTTAGGACACACTGAAGCTTTCTTT
cdr3_aa: CASSLGHTEAFF

j_call: TRBJ2-2
clone_size: -
v_call: TRBV12-3/TRBV12-4
d_call: -
cdr3_nt: TGTGCCAGCAGTCCTCGACAGGAGGGCACCGGGGAGCTGTTTTTT
cdr3_aa: CASSPRQEGTGELFF

j_call: TRBJ1-5
clone_size: -
v_call: TRBV7-9
d_call: -
cdr3_nt: TGTGCCAGCAGCTCGTGGGGGCTAGACAATCAGCCCCAGCATTTT
cdr3_aa: CASSSWGLDNQPQHF

j_call: TRBJ1-4
clone_size: -
v_call: TRBV28
d_call: -
cdr3_nt: TGTGCCAGCAGTTTATCCCCGGTCCCGACAGCCGGACTGTTTTTT
cdr3_aa: CASSLSPVPTAGLFF

j_call: TRBJ1-5
clone_size: few
v_call: TRBV19
d_call: -
cdr3_nt: TGTGCCAGTAGTTTGGGAAGTCTGGCCCAGCATTTT
cdr3_aa: CASSLGSLAQHF

j_call: TRBJ2-5
clone_size: few
v_call: TRBV29-1
d_call: -
cdr3_nt: TGCAGCGTTGGGTTTGTTCAAGTCCAAGAGACCCAGTACTTC
cdr3_aa: CSVGFVQVQETQYF

j_call: TRBJ2-1
clone_size: -
v_call: TRBV6-6
d_call: TRBD1
cdr3_nt: TGTGCCAGTAATGGGGACAGGGACCTCAATGAGCAGTTCTTC
cdr3_aa: CASNGDRDLNEQFF

j_call: TRBJ1-4
clone_size: few
v_call: TRBV7-9
d_call: TRBD1
cdr3_nt: TGTGCCAGCAACCTCGACAGGGGGCGAAAACTGTTTTTT
cdr3_aa: CASNLDRGRKLFF

j_call: TRBJ2-1
clone_size: -
v_call: TRBV20-1
d_call: TRBD2
cdr3_nt: TGCAGTGCTACCCCCGTAGGACTAGCGGGGGGGGTCTACAATGAGCAGTTCTTC
cdr3_aa: CSATPVGLAGGVYNEQFF

j_call: TRBJ2-2
clone_size: few
v_call: TRBV4-1
d_call: -
cdr3_nt: TGCGCCAGCAGCCAAGAAACGGGGTATGGGGAGCTGTTTTTT
cdr3_aa: CASSQETGYGELFF

j_call: TRBJ1-5
clone_size: -
v_call: TRBV19
d_call: -
cdr3_nt: TGTGCCAGTACGAACAGGAGTGATTCCCCCAAATCGCCCCAGCATTTT
cdr3_aa: CASTNRSDSPKSPQHF

j_call: TRBJ2-5
clone_size: many
v_call: TRBV7-8
d_call: TRBD1
cdr3_nt: TGTGCCAGCAGCTCCTGGACAGGGGAGGCGAGGGAGACCCAGTACTTC
cdr3_aa: CASSSWTGEARETQYF

j_call: TRBJ2-1
clone_size: many
v_call: TRBV7-2
d_call: TRBD1
cdr3_nt: TGTGCCAGCAGCCCTTCGACAGGGAGCAATGAGCAGTTCTTC
cdr3_aa: CASSPSTGSNEQFF

j_call: TRBJ2-1
clone_size: few
v_call: TRBV29-1
d_call: TRBD2
cdr3_nt: TGCAGCGTGGGGGGACTAGCGGGGGCTTACTCCTACAATGAGCAGTTCTTC
cdr3_aa: CSVGGLAGAYSYNEQFF

j_call: TRBJ2-5
clone_size: few
v_call: TRBV20-1
d_call: -
cdr3_nt: TGCAGTGCTAGGGACAGTATACAAGAGACCCAGTACTTC
cdr3_aa: CSARDSIQETQYF

j_call: TRBJ1-3
clone_size: few
v_call: TRBV6-8
d_call: -
cdr3_nt: TGTGCCAGCAGTCGCGGACATCCCAACTCTGGAAACACCATATATTTT
cdr3_aa: CASSRGHPNSGNTIYF

j_call: TRBJ1-1
clone_size: few
v_call: TRBV15
d_call: -
cdr3_nt: TGTGCCACCAGCAGCGGCTATGAAGCTTTCTTT
cdr3_aa: CATSSGYEAFF

j_call: TRBJ2-5
clone_size: few
v_call: TRBV6-2/TRBV6-3
d_call: -
cdr3_nt: TGTGCCAGCAGTCCTCCTCGGGAGACCCAGTACTTC
cdr3_aa: CASSPPRETQYF

j_call: TRBJ2-5
clone_size: -
v_call: TRBV7-2
d_call: TRBD2
cdr3_nt: TGTGCCAGCAGCCAATGGGGAGGGGCCCCTCTTGCTCAAGGGACCCAGTACTTC
cdr3_aa: CASSQWGGAPLAQGTQYF

j_call: TRBJ2-1
clone_size: -
v_call: TRBV4-1
d_call: -
cdr3_nt: TGCGCCAGCAGGGGACCGGGACTGGGCTACAATGAGCAGTTCTTC
cdr3_aa: CASRGPGLGYNEQFF

j_call: TRBJ1-2
clone_size: once
v_call: TRBV13
d_call: -
cdr3_nt: TGTGCCAGCAGCCAACCCCGCGGGGAGCAGATTTCTAACTATGGCTACACCTTC
cdr3_aa: CASSQPRGEQISNYGYTF

j_call: TRBJ2-3
clone_size: few
v_call: TRBV14
d_call: -
cdr3_nt: TGTGCCAGCAGCCCTCTTCCCGTCGGTACGCAGTATTTT
cdr3_aa: CASSPLPVGTQYF